This entry features one T cell receptor beta chain sequence. Assay used: immunoSEQ multiplex PCR; TCRdb lists only in-frame clones, some missing. The sample carries 60,000 to 75,000 clones, approximately 91% recorded once. Germline V gene data show CDR1 as SGHVS and CDR2 as FQNEAQ. V dropped 0 bases and J dropped 5 bases, with 17 bases sitting between them. This CDR3 spans 16 amino acids. These data are taken from a study of T cell changes during pregnancy in multiple sclerosis. The chain recombines TRBV7-8 with TRBJ2-7, with a possible D match to TRBD2 (5 bases). The sequencing here drew on peripheral blood, taken in the third trimester of pregnancy. The source is a female donor with multiple sclerosis, enrolled in a pregnancy study. The DNA for the CDR3 is TGTGCCAGCAGCTTAGCACCAAGAGGGTTCGGCCACGAGCAGTACTTC. Protein: CASSLAPRGFGHEQYF.